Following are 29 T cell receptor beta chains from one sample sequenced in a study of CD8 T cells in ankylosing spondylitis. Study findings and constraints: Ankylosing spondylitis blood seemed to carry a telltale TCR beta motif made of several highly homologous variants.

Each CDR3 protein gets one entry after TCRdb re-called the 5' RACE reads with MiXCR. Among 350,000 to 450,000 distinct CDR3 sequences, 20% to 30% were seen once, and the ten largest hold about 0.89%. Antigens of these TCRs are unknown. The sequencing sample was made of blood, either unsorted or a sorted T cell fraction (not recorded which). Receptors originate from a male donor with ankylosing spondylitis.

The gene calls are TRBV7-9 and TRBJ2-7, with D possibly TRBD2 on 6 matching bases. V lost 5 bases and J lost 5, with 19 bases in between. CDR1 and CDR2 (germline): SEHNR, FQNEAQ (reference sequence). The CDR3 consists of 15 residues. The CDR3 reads CASSSWRAHPDEQYF. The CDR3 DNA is TGTGCCAGCAGCAGCTGGAGGGCCCACCCGGACGAGCAGTACTTC. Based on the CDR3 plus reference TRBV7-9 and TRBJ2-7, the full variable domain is DTGVSQNPRHKITKRGQNVTFRCDPISEHNRLYWYRQTLGQGPEFLTYFQNEAQLEKSRLLSDRFSAERPKGSFSTLEIQRTEQGDSAMYLCASSSWRAHPDEQYFGPGTRLTVT.

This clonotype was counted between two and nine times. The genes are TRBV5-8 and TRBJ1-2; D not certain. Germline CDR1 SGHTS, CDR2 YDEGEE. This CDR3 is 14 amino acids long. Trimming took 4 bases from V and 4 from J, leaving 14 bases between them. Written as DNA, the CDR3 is TGTGCCAGCAGCATGGAGGGCACTGTCTATGGCTACACCTTC. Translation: CASSMEGTVYGYTF.

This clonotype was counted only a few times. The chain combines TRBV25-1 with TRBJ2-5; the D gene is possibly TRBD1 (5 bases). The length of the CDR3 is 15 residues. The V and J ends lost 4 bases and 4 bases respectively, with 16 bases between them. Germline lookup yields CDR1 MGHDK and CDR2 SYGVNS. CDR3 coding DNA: TGTGCCAGCAGTGTCGGGCAGGGAATAGGAGAGACCCAGTACTTC. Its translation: CASSVGQGIGETQYF.

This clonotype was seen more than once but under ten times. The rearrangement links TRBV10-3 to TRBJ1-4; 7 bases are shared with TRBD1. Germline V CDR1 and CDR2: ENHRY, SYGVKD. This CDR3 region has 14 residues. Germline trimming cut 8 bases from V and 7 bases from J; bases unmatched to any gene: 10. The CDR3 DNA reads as TGTGCCATCGGCCAGGGGGGGCACGGTGAAAAACTGTTTTTT. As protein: CAIGQGGHGEKLFF.

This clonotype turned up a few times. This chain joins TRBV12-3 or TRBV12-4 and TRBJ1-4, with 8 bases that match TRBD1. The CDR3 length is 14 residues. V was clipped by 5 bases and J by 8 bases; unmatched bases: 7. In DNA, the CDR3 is TGTGCCAGCAGTCAACAGGGGGTTCGGGAAAAACTGTTTTTT. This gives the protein CASSQQGVREKLFF.

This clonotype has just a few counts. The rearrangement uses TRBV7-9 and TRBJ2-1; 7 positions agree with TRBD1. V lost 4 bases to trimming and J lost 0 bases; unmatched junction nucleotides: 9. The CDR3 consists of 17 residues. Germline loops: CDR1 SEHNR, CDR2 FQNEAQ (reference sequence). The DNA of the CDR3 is TGTGCCAGCAGCTCCTCGACAGGGAGAAGCTCCTACAATGAGCAGTTCTTC. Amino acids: CASSSSTGRSSYNEQFF.

DNA of the CDR3: TGTGCCAGCAGGGAAGGGACATATGGGACCCAGTACTTC. It translates to CASREGTYGTQYF. The chain employs TRBV12-3 or TRBV12-4 and TRBJ2-5, with D possibly TRBD1 on 6 matching bases. The CDR3 runs to 13 residues. The V and J ends lost 6 bases and 7 bases respectively, with 15 bases between them.

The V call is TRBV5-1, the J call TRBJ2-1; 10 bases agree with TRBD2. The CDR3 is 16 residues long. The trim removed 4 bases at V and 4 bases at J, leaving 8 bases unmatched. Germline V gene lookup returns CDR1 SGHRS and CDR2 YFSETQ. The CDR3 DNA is TGCGCCAGCAGCCTCACCTTAGCGGGAGGATACAATGAGCAGTTCTTC. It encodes CASSLTLAGGYNEQFF.

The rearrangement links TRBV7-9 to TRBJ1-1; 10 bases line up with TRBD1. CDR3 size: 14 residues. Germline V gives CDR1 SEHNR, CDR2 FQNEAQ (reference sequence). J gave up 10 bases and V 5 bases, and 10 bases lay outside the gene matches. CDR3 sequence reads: CASSLTTGGLRAFF. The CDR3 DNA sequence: TGTGCCAGCAGCCTAACGACAGGGGGCCTTCGAGCTTTCTTT.

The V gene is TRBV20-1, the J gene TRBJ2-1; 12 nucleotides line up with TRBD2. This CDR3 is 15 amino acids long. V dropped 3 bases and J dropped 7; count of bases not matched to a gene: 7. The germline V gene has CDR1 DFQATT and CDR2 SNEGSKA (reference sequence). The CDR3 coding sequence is TGCAGTGCTAGCTCTAGCGGGAGGGCTGATAATGAGCAGTTCTTC. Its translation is CSASSSGRADNEQFF.

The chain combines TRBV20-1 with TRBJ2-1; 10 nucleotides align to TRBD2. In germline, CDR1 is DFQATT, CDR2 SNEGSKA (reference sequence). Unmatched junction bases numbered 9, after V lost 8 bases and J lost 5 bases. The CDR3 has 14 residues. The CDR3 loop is CSSRPGTSDNEQFF. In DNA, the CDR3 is TGCAGTTCCCGTCCCGGGACTAGCGACAATGAGCAGTTCTTC.

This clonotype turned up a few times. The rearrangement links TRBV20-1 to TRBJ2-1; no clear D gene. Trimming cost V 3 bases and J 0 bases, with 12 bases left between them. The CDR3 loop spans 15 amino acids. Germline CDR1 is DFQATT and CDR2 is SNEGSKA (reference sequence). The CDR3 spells CSASTPDRSYNEQFF. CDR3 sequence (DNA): TGCAGTGCTAGTACGCCAGACCGCTCCTACAATGAGCAGTTCTTC.

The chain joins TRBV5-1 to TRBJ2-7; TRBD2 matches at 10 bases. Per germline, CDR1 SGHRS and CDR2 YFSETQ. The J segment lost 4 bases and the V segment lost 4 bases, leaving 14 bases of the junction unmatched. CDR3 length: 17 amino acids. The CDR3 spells CASSTGLAEVIPYEQYF. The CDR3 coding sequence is TGCGCCAGCAGCACCGGACTAGCGGAGGTCATACCATACGAGCAGTACTTC.

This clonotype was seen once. The CDR3 spells CSASRRQGGETQYF. As DNA, the CDR3 is TGCAGTGCTTCGCGTAGACAGGGCGGGGAGACCCAGTACTTC. The chain joins TRBV20-1 to TRBJ2-5, with TRBD1 identical over 7 bases. V shed 5 bases and J 5 bases; nucleotides not matched to a gene: 11. Germline V CDR1 and CDR2: DFQATT, SNEGSKA (reference sequence). This CDR3 comprises 14 residues.

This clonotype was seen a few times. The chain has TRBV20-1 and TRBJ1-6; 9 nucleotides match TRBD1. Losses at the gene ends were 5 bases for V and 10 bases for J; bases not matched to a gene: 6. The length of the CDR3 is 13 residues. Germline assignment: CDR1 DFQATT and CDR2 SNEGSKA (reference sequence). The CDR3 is CSAVGQGISPLHF. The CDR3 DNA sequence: TGCAGTGCTGTAGGACAGGGGATCTCACCCCTCCACTTT.

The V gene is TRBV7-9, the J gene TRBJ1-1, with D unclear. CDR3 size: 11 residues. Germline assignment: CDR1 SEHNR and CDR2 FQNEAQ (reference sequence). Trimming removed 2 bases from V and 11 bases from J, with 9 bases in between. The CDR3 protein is CASSLKDRAFF. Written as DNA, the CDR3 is TGTGCCAGCAGCTTAAAGGATAGGGCTTTCTTT.

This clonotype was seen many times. The CDR3 reads CASSLGVRGVSDTQYF. DNA of the CDR3: TGTGCCAGCAGCTTAGGCGTCAGAGGGGTGTCAGATACGCAGTATTTT. The chain is built from TRBV7-6 and TRBJ2-3; D might be TRBD1 or TRBD2, each matching 5 bases. Between the trimmed V and J ends, which lost 1 base and 4 bases, there was a span of 15 bases. Germline V gene lookup returns CDR1 SGHVS and CDR2 FNYEAQ. This CDR3 comprises 16 residues. The whole variable domain, remainder taken from reference TRBV7-6 and TRBJ2-3, is GAGVSQSPRYKVTKRGQDVALRCDPISGHVSLYWYRQALGQGPEFLTYFNYEAQQDKSGLPNDRFSAERPEGSISTLTIQRTEQRDSAMYRCASSLGVRGVSDTQYFGPGTRLTVL.

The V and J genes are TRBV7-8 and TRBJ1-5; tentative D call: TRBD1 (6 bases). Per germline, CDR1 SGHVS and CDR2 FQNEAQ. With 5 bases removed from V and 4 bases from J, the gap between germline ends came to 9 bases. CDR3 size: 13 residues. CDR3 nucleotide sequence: TGTGCCAGCAGCCCCGGACAGAATCAGCCCCAGCATTTT. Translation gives CASSPGQNQPQHF.

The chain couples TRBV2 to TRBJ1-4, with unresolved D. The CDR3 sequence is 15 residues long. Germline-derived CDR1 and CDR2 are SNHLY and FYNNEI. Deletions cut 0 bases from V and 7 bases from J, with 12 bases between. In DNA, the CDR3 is TGTGCCAGCAGTGAAGCGTCGGGGTCCGGTGAAAAACTGTTTTTT. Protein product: CASSEASGSGEKLFF.

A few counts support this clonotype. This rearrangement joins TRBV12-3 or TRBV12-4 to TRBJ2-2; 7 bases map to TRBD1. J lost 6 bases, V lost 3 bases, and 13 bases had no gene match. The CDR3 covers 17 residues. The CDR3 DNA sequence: TGTGCCAGCAGTTTTTTGGGAAAGACAGGGTCCGCCGGGGAGCTGTTTTTT. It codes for CASSFLGKTGSAGELFF.

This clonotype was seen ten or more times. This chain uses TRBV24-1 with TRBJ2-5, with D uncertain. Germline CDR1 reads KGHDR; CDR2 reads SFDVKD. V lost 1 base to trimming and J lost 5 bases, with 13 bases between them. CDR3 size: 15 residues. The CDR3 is CATSDFFGLRETQYF. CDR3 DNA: TGTGCCACCAGTGATTTTTTTGGCCTCCGGGAGACCCAGTACTTC.

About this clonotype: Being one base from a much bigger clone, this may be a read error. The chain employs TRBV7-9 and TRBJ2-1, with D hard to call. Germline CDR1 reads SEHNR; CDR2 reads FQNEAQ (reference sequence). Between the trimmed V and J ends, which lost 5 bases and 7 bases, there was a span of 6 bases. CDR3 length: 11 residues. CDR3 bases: TGTGCCAGCAGCCAAAAAAATGAGCAGTTCTTC. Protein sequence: CASSQKNEQFF.

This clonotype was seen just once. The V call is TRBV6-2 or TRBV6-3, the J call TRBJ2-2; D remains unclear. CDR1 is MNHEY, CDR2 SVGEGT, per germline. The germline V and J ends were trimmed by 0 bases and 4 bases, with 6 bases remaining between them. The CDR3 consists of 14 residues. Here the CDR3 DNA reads TGTGCCAGCAGTTACTCACCCTCCACCGGGGAGCTGTTTTTT. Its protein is CASSYSPSTGELFF.

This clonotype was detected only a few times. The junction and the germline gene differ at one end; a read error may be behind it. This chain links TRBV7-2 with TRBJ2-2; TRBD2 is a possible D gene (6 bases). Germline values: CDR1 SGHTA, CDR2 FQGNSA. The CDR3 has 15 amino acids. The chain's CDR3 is CASRLAVGNTGELFF. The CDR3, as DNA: TGTGCCAGCAGATTAGCGGTCGGTAACACCGGGGAGCTGTTTTTT.

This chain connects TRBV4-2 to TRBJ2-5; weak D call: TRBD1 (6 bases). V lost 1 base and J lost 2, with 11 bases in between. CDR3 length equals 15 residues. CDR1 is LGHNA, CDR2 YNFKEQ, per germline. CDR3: CASSQARGRQETQYF. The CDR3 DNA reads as TGTGCCAGCAGCCAAGCCAGGGGTCGGCAAGAGACCCAGTACTTC.

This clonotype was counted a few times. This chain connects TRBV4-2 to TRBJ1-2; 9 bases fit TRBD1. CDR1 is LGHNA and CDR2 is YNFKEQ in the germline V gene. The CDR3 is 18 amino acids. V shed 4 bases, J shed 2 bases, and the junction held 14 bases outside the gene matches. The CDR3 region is CASSPRPGTGRENYGYTF. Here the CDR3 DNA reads TGTGCCAGCAGCCCCAGACCCGGGACAGGGAGGGAGAACTATGGCTACACCTTC.

The CDR3 sequence: CASSRSTGAEQYV. The CDR3 nucleotides are TGTGCCAGCAGCCGATCGACAGGGGCCGAGCAGTACGTC. The chain carries TRBV7-2 and TRBJ2-7, with 8 bases that match TRBD1. Germline trimming cut 5 bases from V and 6 bases from J; bases unmatched to any gene: 6. Germline lookup yields CDR1 SGHTA and CDR2 FQGNSA. CDR3 length: 13 residues.

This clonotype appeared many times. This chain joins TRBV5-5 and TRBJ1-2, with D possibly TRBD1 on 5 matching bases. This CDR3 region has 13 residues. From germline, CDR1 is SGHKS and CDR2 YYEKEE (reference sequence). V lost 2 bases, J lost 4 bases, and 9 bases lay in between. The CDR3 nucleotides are TGTGCCAGCAGCTTCCAGGGAGGCTATGGCTACACCTTC. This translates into CASSFQGGYGYTF. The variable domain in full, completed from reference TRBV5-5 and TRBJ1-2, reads DAGVTQSPTHLIKTRGQQVTLRCSPISGHKSVSWYQQVLGQGPQFIFQYYEKEERGRGNFPDRFSARQFPNYSSELNVNALLLGDSALYLCASSFQGGYGYTFGSGTRLTVV.

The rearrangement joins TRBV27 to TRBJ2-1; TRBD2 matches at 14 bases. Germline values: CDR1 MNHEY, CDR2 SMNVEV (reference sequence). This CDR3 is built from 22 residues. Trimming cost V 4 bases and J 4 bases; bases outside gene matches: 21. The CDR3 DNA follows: TGTGCCAGCAGTTCGACAGGGGGACTAGCGGGAGCGTCCTTAGTAGGTTACAATGAGCAGTTCTTC. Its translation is CASSSTGGLAGASLVGYNEQFF.